This T cell receptor beta chain stems from a study of blood T cell repertoires in COVID-19. Study overall: Specimens from acute and convalescent COVID-19 originated in the United States, Italy and Spain.

Assay used: immunoSEQ multiplex PCR; TCRdb lists only in-frame clones, some missing. The sample lists 490,000 or so clones; 85% to 90% were seen once. The germline gives CDR1 SGHAT, CDR2 FQNNGV. J was trimmed by 6 bases and V by 3 bases; bases with no gene match: 3. The CDR3 has 15 residues. Source material: PBMCs or T cells enriched from blood (not recorded which). The rearrangement uses TRBV11-2 and TRBJ2-1; 12 bases agree with TRBD2. The sequence came from a woman aged 40 to 50 who had recovered from COVID-19. As DNA, the CDR3 is TGTGCCAGCAGCTTCCTAGCGGGAGGGCTCAATGAGCAGTTCTTC. Protein sequence: CASSFLAGGLNEQFF.